Below, 27 T cell receptor beta chains from the same sample are listed, as sequenced in a study of T cells in localized non-small cell lung cancer. Profiled with immunoSEQ multiplex PCR; TCRdb holds only in-frame clones, not every one. The sample shows 90,000 to 95,000 clones, approximately 91% of them seen only once. The input for sequencing was PBMCs, taken before any cancer treatment. These receptors all stem from a woman between 40 and 69 years old with stage II squamous cell lung carcinoma.

J is TRBJ2-1 and V is TRBV7-6, with 11 bases lining up with TRBD2. J lost 6 bases, V lost 3 bases, and 7 bases had no gene match. The CDR3 consists of 16 residues. Germline loops: CDR1 SGHVS, CDR2 FNYEAQ. CDR3 sequence reads: CASSFLLAGVGNEQFF. The CDR3 DNA reads as TGTGCCAGCAGCTTCTTACTAGCGGGAGTAGGCAATGAGCAGTTCTTC.

The chain combines TRBV30 with TRBJ1-6; tentative D call: TRBD1 (5 bases). Between the trimmed V and J ends, which lost 4 bases and 5 bases, there was a span of 15 bases. Germline values: CDR1 GTSNPN, CDR2 SVGIG (reference sequence). The CDR3 runs 15 residues. This CDR3 is CAWMGPRRDNSPLHF. In DNA form, the CDR3 reads TGTGCCTGGATGGGGCCCCGGCGAGATAATTCACCCCTCCACTTT.

This chain links TRBV6-6 with TRBJ2-1; tentative D call: TRBD1 (5 bases). Trimming pared 6 bases from V and 1 base from J, leaving 10 bases between. The CDR3 has 14 amino acids. From germline, CDR1 is MNHNY and CDR2 SVGAGI (reference sequence). The CDR3 loop reads CASSLTDSYNEQFF. CDR3 bases: TGTGCCAGCAGCTTGACAGATTCCTACAATGAGCAGTTCTTC.

The rearrangement joins TRBV4-1 to TRBJ1-3; D is perhaps TRBD1 (5 bases). The V end lost 0 bases, the J end lost 1 base, and 7 bases lay between the germline ends. The CDR3 loop spans 15 amino acids. Germline V gene lookup returns CDR1 MGHRA and CDR2 YSYEKL. CDR3 sequence (DNA): TGCGCCAGCAGCCAAGACTGGGGGTCTGGAAACACCATATATTTT. Translation: CASSQDWGSGNTIYF.

The DNA for the CDR3 is TGTGCCAGCAGTCTTGGGACTAGCGGGGGCCATCGTCCTCATGAGCAGTTCTTC. It specifies CASSLGTSGGHRPHEQFF. The rearrangement uses TRBV28 and TRBJ2-1; 14 bases map to TRBD2. V shed 5 bases and J 8 bases; nucleotides not matched to a gene: 14. CDR3 size: 18 residues. Germline CDR1 and CDR2: MDHEN and SYDVKM.

V gene TRBV2 combines with J gene TRBJ2-7, with D perhaps TRBD1 (6 bases). Germline lookup yields CDR1 SNHLY and CDR2 FYNNEI. The V and J ends lost 7 bases and 3 bases respectively, with 16 bases between them. The CDR3 contains 14 residues. The CDR3 spells CASMSRDNHYEQYF. CDR3 nucleotides: TGTGCCAGCATGAGCCGGGACAACCACTACGAGCAGTACTTC.

The J gene is TRBJ2-1, the V gene TRBV9, with 10 bases fitting TRBD1. With V trimmed by 3 bases and J by 5 bases, 17 bases remained unmatched. The germline V gene encodes CDR1 SGDLS and CDR2 YYNGEE. This CDR3 comprises 19 residues. CDR3 sequence (DNA): TGTGCCAGCAGCGCGGCGGGACAGGGGCTATCATTATCGGACAATGAGCAGTTCTTC. The encoded protein is CASSAAGQGLSLSDNEQFF.

The rearrangement uses TRBV2 and TRBJ1-2; a possible D gene is TRBD1 (6 bases). The length of the CDR3 is 16 residues. Per germline, CDR1 SNHLY and CDR2 FYNNEI. Trimming took 5 bases from V and 0 from J, leaving 16 bases between them. The CDR3 sequence is CASSPWGGTTNYGYTF. DNA of the CDR3: TGTGCCAGCAGTCCATGGGGGGGCACAACTAACTATGGCTACACCTTC. Combining the CDR3 with reference TRBV2 and TRBJ1-2 gives the whole variable domain EPEVTQTPSHQVTQMGQEVILRCVPISNHLYFYWYRQILGQKVEFLVSFYNNEISEKSEIFDDQFSVERPDGSNFTLKIRSTKLEDSAMYFCASSPWGGTTNYGYTFGSGTRLTVV.

The genes are TRBV6-5 and TRBJ1-1; D is uncertain. The CDR3 extends over 13 amino acids. The germline V gene encodes CDR1 MNHEY and CDR2 SVGAGI. The germline V and J ends were trimmed by 6 bases and 0 bases, with 8 bases remaining between them. The CDR3 sequence: CASSRGLNTEAFF. The DNA of the CDR3 is TGTGCCAGCAGCCGAGGACTGAACACTGAAGCTTTCTTT.

V and J are TRBV10-3 and TRBJ1-4, with 7 positions matching TRBD1. This CDR3 spans 13 amino acids. Unmatched junction bases numbered 7, after V lost 10 bases and J lost 5 bases. Germline V gene sequence: CDR1 ENHRY, CDR2 SYGVKD. CDR3: CATSGQFNEKLFF. Here the CDR3 DNA reads TGTGCCACCTCGGGACAGTTCAATGAAAAACTGTTTTTT.

This rearrangement joins TRBV7-9 to TRBJ1-4; D gene uncertain. CDR3 size: 16 residues. The V end was cut by 2 bases, the J end by 0 bases, with 10 bases between. The germline V gene has CDR1 SEHNR and CDR2 FQNEAQ (reference sequence). For the CDR3, the DNA is TGTGCCAGCAGCTTATCGACCCAGACAACTAATGAAAAACTGTTTTTT. Translated: CASSLSTQTTNEKLFF.

The genes are TRBV6-1 and TRBJ1-2, with 10 bases identical to TRBD1. J gave up 8 bases and V 6 bases, and 12 bases lay outside the gene matches. Germline-derived CDR1 and CDR2 are MNHNS and SASEGT. There are 15 residues in the CDR3. CDR3: CASRVPGQGKGGYTF. The CDR3 DNA follows: TGTGCCAGCAGAGTTCCGGGACAGGGGAAGGGCGGCTACACCTTC.

A single count supports this clone. V and J are TRBV12-5 and TRBJ2-5; perhaps TRBD1 as D (5 bases). The ends were cut back, 7 bases at V and 5 bases at J, with 20 bases in the middle. Germline V gene lookup returns CDR1 LGHNT and CDR2 FRNRAP. The CDR3 runs 15 residues. CDR3 amino acids: CASARDVGWSETQYF. The CDR3 bases are TGTGCTAGTGCCAGGGATGTTGGGTGGTCGGAGACCCAGTACTTC.

This chain's CDR3 is CASSRDHTGELFF. For the CDR3, the DNA is TGTGCCAGCAGTAGGGACCACACCGGGGAGCTGTTTTTT. This sequence joins TRBV6-1 and TRBJ2-2, with D perhaps matching TRBD1 or TRBD2 (5 bases each). CDR1 MNHNS and CDR2 SASEGT come from the germline V gene. The V end lost 5 bases, the J end lost 3 bases, and 7 bases lay between the germline ends. This CDR3 spans 13 amino acids.

V usage is TRBV6-1 and J usage is TRBJ2-5; D unclear. This CDR3 spans 13 amino acids. Germline CDR1 reads MNHNS; CDR2 reads SASEGT. With 6 bases removed from V and 4 bases from J, the gap between germline ends came to 12 bases. This CDR3 is CASRGSVRETQYF. In DNA form, the CDR3 reads TGTGCCAGCAGGGGGTCAGTCCGAGAGACCCAGTACTTC.

The J gene is TRBJ2-7, the V gene TRBV6-5, with 9 bases identical to TRBD1. The CDR3 extends over 14 amino acids. Germline lookup yields CDR1 MNHEY and CDR2 SVGAGI. V shed 8 bases, J shed 3 bases, and the junction held 8 bases outside the gene matches. Written as DNA, the CDR3 is TGTGCCAGCGGAAACGGGGACAGGGACTACGAGCAGTACTTC. Translated, it gives CASGNGDRDYEQYF.

The chain recombines TRBV5-6 with TRBJ1-2; 7 bases are shared with TRBD1. J was trimmed by 0 bases and V by 3 bases; bases with no gene match: 5. Germline-derived CDR1 and CDR2 are SGHDT and YYEEEE. This CDR3 is built from 15 residues. The CDR3 reads CASSSSTGPNYGYTF. DNA for the CDR3: TGTGCCAGCAGCTCGTCGACAGGGCCTAACTATGGCTACACCTTC.

This clone was recorded only once. This chain connects TRBV9 to TRBJ1-2; D remains unclear. The CDR3 is made up of 10 amino acids. In germline, CDR1 is SGDLS, CDR2 YYNGEE. V dropped 3 bases and J dropped 8 bases, with 5 bases sitting between them. CDR3: CASSGRGYTF. CDR3 DNA: TGTGCCAGCAGCGGAAGGGGCTACACCTTC.

The chain combines TRBV29-1 with TRBJ2-7; D is ambiguous. CDR1 and CDR2 (germline): SQVTM, ANQGSEA. The CDR3 runs to 12 residues. Trimming pared 4 bases from V and 2 bases from J, leaving 9 bases between. The CDR3 protein is CSVAVLPYEQYF. CDR3 in DNA: TGCAGCGTTGCAGTCCTCCCCTACGAGCAGTACTTC.

The chain has TRBV29-1 and TRBJ2-3; 12 bases match TRBD2. V lost 8 bases and J lost 6; bases outside the gene matches: 12. The CDR3 covers 15 residues. Germline V gives CDR1 SQVTM, CDR2 ANQGSEA. CDR3 region: CSTTPSGGAVDTQYF. In DNA, the CDR3 is TGCAGCACGACTCCTAGCGGGGGGGCGGTGGATACGCAGTATTTT.

This chain uses TRBV19 with TRBJ2-1; TRBD2 matches 8 bases. In germline, CDR1 is LNHDA, CDR2 SQIVND (reference sequence). CDR3 size: 17 residues. J lost 0 bases, V lost 8 bases, and 12 bases had no gene match. The CDR3 protein is CASQAGGLGGSYNEQFF. Written as DNA, the CDR3 is TGTGCCAGTCAGGCGGGAGGCTTGGGGGGCTCCTACAATGAGCAGTTCTTC.

The chain combines TRBV2 with TRBJ2-1; D remains unclear. There are 11 residues in the CDR3. V lost 6 bases and J 8 bases, leaving 8 bases between the germline ends. Germline CDR1 reads SNHLY; CDR2 reads FYNNEI. CDR3 sequence (DNA): TGTGCCAGCAGAGCTAGGGATGAGCAGTTCTTC. Its translation: CASRARDEQFF.

This chain links TRBV7-6 with TRBJ2-3, with D uncertain. Deletions cut 0 bases from V and 6 bases from J, with 7 bases between. The CDR3 is made up of 13 amino acids. Germline V gene lookup returns CDR1 SGHVS and CDR2 FNYEAQ. This chain's CDR3 is CASSLALKDTQYF. The CDR3 DNA reads TGTGCCAGCAGCTTAGCGCTTAAGGATACGCAGTATTTT.

The chain links TRBV4-2 to TRBJ1-6; the D is unclear. Trimming removed 1 base at V and 8 bases at J, with 15 bases between. Germline CDR1 is LGHNA and CDR2 is YNFKEQ. The CDR3 totals 16 residues. For the CDR3, the DNA is TGTGCCAGCAGCCAAGCTCAGACGGACGCCTATTCACCCCTCCACTTT. Translated: CASSQAQTDAYSPLHF.

This clone was recorded only once. The CDR3 is CASSRGDRGDDGYTF. In DNA, the CDR3 is TGTGCCAGCAGCCGTGGGGACAGGGGAGACGATGGCTACACCTTC. V is TRBV6-5 and J is TRBJ1-2; 10 nucleotides line up with TRBD1. The V and J ends lost 6 bases and 6 bases, in that order; junction bases with no gene match: 10. There are 15 residues in the CDR3. Germline CDR1 and CDR2: MNHEY and SVGAGI.

This clone was observed a single time. J is TRBJ1-1 and V is TRBV5-1, with D tentatively TRBD1 (6 bases). The CDR3 contains 15 residues. V lost 6 bases and J lost 4, with 19 bases in between. Germline V gene data show CDR1 as SGHRS and CDR2 as YFSETQ. The CDR3 nucleotides read TGCGCCAGCACCAAGGGGGGGCAGGGGACCACTGAAGCTTTCTTT. Translating gives CASTKGGQGTTEAFF.

The CDR3 DNA reads TGTGCCAGCAGTTCGACAGGGGCGAACGAGCAGTACTTC. Translated: CASSSTGANEQYF. The chain carries TRBV6-6 and TRBJ2-7; the match to TRBD1 covers 8 bases. This CDR3 has 13 amino acids. Losses at the gene ends were 4 bases for V and 5 bases for J; bases not matched to a gene: 4. Germline loops: CDR1 MNHNY, CDR2 SVGAGI (reference sequence).